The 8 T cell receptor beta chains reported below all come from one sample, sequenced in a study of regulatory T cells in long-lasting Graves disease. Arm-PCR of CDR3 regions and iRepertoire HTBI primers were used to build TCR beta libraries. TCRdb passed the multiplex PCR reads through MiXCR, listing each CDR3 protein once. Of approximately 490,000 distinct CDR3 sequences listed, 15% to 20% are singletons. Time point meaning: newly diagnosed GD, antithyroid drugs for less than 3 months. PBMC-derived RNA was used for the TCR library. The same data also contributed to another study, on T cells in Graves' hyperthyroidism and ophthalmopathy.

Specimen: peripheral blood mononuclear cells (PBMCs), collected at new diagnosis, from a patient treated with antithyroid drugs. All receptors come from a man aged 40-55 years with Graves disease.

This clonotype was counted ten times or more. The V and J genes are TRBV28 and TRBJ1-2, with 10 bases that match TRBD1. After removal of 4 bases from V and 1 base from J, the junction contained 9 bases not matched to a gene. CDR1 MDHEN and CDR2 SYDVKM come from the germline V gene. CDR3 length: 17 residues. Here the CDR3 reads CASSSPRDRGGNYGYTF. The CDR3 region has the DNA TGTGCCAGCAGTTCACCGAGGGACAGGGGCGGTAACTATGGCTACACCTTC.

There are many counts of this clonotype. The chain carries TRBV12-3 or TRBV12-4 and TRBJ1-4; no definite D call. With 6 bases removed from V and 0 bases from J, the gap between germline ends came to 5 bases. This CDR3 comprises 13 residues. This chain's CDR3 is CASSSSTNEKLFF. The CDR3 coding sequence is TGTGCCAGCAGCTCATCAACTAATGAAAAACTGTTTTTT.

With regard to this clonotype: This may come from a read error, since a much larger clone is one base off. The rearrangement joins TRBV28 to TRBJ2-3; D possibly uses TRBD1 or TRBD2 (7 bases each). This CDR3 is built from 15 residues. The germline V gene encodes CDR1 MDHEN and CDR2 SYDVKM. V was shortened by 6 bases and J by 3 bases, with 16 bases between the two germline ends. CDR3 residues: CASSPGGGMTDTQYF. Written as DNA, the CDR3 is TGTGCCAGCAGCCCAGGGGGGGGGATGACAGATACGCAGTATTTT.

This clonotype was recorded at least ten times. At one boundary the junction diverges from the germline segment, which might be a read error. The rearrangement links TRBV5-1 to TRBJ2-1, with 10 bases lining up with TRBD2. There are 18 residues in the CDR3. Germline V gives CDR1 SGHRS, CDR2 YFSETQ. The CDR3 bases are TGTGCCAGCAGCTACACGACTAACGAGCGGGGGGGTGACAATGAGCAGTTCTTC. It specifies CASSYTTNERGGDNEQFF.

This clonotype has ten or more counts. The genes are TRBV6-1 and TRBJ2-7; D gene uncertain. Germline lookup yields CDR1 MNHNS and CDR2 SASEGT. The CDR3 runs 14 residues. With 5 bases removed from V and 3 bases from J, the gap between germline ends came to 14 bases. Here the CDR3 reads CASSPSAAVYEQYF. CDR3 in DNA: TGTGCCAGCAGTCCGAGCGCTGCGGTCTACGAGCAGTACTTC.

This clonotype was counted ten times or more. The CDR3 DNA reads as TGTGCCAGCACCGATCCCCTACTAGCGGGGACCTACAATGAGCAGTTCTTC. Protein product: CASTDPLLAGTYNEQFF. The chain combines TRBV28 with TRBJ2-1; TRBD2 aligns across 10 bases. This CDR3 comprises 17 residues. With V trimmed by 7 bases and J by 2 bases, 11 bases remained unmatched. CDR1 and CDR2 from the germline V gene are MDHEN and SYDVKM.

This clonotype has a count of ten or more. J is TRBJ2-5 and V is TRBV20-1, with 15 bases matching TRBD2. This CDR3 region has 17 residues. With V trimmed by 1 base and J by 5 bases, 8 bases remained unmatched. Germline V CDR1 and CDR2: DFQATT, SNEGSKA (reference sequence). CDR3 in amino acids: CSARVRTSGRATETQYF. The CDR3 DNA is TGCAGTGCTAGAGTTCGGACTAGCGGGAGGGCCACGGAGACCCAGTACTTC.

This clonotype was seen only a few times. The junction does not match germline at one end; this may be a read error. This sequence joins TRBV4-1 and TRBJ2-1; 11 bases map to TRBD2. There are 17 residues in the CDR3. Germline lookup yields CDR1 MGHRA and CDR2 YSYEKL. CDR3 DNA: TGTGCCAGCAGCCAAACCGGGACTAGCGGTCCACGGGTTGAGCAGTTCTTC. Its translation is CASSQTGTSGPRVEQFF.